These 32 T cell receptor beta chains originate from one sample sequenced in a study of CD8 T cells in ankylosing spondylitis. Antigen specificity for these receptors is unknown. The study's findings and limits: A TCR beta motif of eight highly homologous variants appeared characteristic of ankylosing spondylitis blood.

TCRdb re-analysed the 5' RACE reads in MiXCR, keeping a single row per CDR3 protein. The top ten clones hold around 3.5% of a sample with 450,000 to 550,000 distinct CDR3 sequences, roughly 5% of them seen once. Sequencing used blood, either unsorted or a sorted T cell fraction (not recorded which). These TCRs come from a male donor with ankylosing spondylitis.

Comments on this clonotype: A much larger clonotype is one base distant, so this may be a read error. The chain has TRBV7-9 and TRBJ2-7, with D perhaps TRBD1 (6 bases). The CDR3 runs 16 residues. Germline lookup yields CDR1 SEHNR and CDR2 FQNEAQ (reference sequence). Trimming stripped 4 bases from V and 3 bases from J, with 19 bases between. The CDR3 DNA follows: TGTGCCAGCAGCTCCCTACCCGGGACAAGGAACTACGAGCAGTACTTC. It encodes CASSSLPGTRNYEQYF.

This clonotype was observed at least ten times. The chain recombines TRBV5-1 with TRBJ2-3, with D perhaps being TRBD1 or TRBD2 (5 bases each). CDR1 is SGHRS and CDR2 is YFSETQ in the germline V gene. This CDR3 comprises 14 residues. V was clipped by 0 bases and J by 9 bases, with 14 bases between them. The CDR3 bases are TGCGCCAGCAGCTTGGGATACGAGGGGCGGACGCAGTATTTT. This codes for CASSLGYEGRTQYF.

The rearrangement uses TRBV3-1 and TRBJ2-2; 8 bases fit TRBD1. Germline trimming cut 5 bases from V and 6 bases from J; bases unmatched to any gene: 11. Per germline, CDR1 LGHDT and CDR2 YNNKEL (reference sequence). The CDR3 contains 16 residues. CDR3 sequence reads: CASSSGDRGRAGELFF. Written as DNA, the CDR3 is TGTGCCAGCAGCTCTGGAGACAGGGGAAGGGCCGGGGAGCTGTTTTTT.

This clonotype was recorded at least ten times. The rearrangement joins TRBV11-3 to TRBJ2-3; 9 bases align to TRBD1. The CDR3 contains 21 residues. The V and J ends lost 3 bases and 0 bases, in that order; junction bases with no gene match: 19. Germline CDR1 SGHNT, CDR2 YENEEA. CDR3 bases: TGTGCCAGCAGCTTCCGGGACAGGGCCACCTTTCCGGGAGGTAGCACAGATACGCAGTATTTT. Its translation is CASSFRDRATFPGGSTDTQYF.

On this clonotype: A read error may produce the germline difference seen at one junction end. V gene TRBV20-1 combines with J gene TRBJ2-7, with 9 bases that match TRBD2. Germline V CDR1 and CDR2: DFQATT, SNEGSKA (reference sequence). The CDR3 runs to 15 residues. The CDR3 sequence: CCAGVSGGTSYEQYF. The CDR3 bases are TGCTGTGCGGGCGTTAGCGGGGGAACCTCCTACGAGCAGTACTTC.

This clonotype occurred many times. The chain combines TRBV15 with TRBJ1-1; D may be TRBD1 (5 bases). CDR1 and CDR2 (germline): LNHNV, YYDKDF (reference sequence). CDR3 length: 17 amino acids. With 5 bases removed from V and 8 bases from J, the gap between germline ends came to 27 bases. The chain's CDR3 is CATSFRGVADRYKEAFF. CDR3 nucleotide sequence: TGTGCCACCAGCTTCCGAGGGGTCGCTGATCGTTACAAAGAAGCTTTCTTT.

This clonotype was counted ten times or more. V and J are TRBV12-3 or TRBV12-4 and TRBJ1-2; TRBD1 matches at 7 bases. Trimming at V came to 9 bases and at J to 2 bases, leaving 6 bases not matched to a gene. The CDR3 consists of 13 residues. CDR3 DNA: TGTGCCAGTACCGACAGGGCCAACTATGGCTACACCTTC. Protein: CASTDRANYGYTF.

This clonotype was counted at least ten times. J is TRBJ1-2 and V is TRBV2, with no clear D. This CDR3 has 13 amino acids. V was cut by 9 bases and J by 3 bases, with 14 bases left in between. Germline V gene lookup returns CDR1 SNHLY and CDR2 FYNNEI. This CDR3 reads CASFRQTHYGYTF. In DNA, the CDR3 is TGTGCCAGTTTCCGGCAGACGCACTATGGCTACACCTTC.

This clonotype was seen ten or more times. The chain links TRBV4-1 to TRBJ1-1, with D perhaps matching TRBD1 (5 bases). The CDR3 extends over 16 amino acids. V lost 3 bases to trimming and J lost 7 bases, with 21 bases between them. Germline CDR1 and CDR2: MGHRA and YSYEKL. The CDR3 here is CASSHATMGPIGEAFF. The CDR3 DNA follows: TGCGCCAGCAGCCACGCCACCATGGGGCCAATCGGTGAAGCTTTCTTT.

The sample holds many counts of this clonotype. The chain joins TRBV29-1 to TRBJ1-5, with 10 nucleotides matching TRBD1. The length of the CDR3 is 14 residues. V gave up 6 bases and J gave up 6 bases; unmatched junction bases: 8. The germline CDR1 and CDR2 sequences are SQVTM and ANQGSEA. The CDR3 DNA reads as TGCAGCGTCCGAAATGGGACAGGGGTTCAGCCCCAGCATTTT. Residues: CSVRNGTGVQPQHF.

CDR3 sequence: CSARASAFRIEAFF. Here the CDR3 DNA reads TGCAGTGCTAGAGCATCCGCGTTTAGGATTGAAGCTTTCTTT. V and J are TRBV20-1 and TRBJ1-1, with no clear D. Per germline, CDR1 DFQATT and CDR2 SNEGSKA (reference sequence). This CDR3 contains 14 residues. V lost 1 base and J lost 7, with 16 bases in between.

This clonotype has ten or more counts. V usage is TRBV29-1 and J usage is TRBJ1-1; D unresolved. Germline CDR1 is SQVTM and CDR2 is ANQGSEA. V lost 4 bases to trimming and J lost 0 bases, with 6 bases between them. The CDR3 runs to 12 residues. The CDR3 is CSVGSLNTEAFF. The CDR3 DNA reads as TGCAGCGTTGGATCTCTGAACACTGAAGCTTTCTTT.

Points on this clonotype: One junction end disagrees with the germline gene, perhaps due to a read error. This chain uses TRBV7-9 with TRBJ1-1; D might be TRBD1 (5 bases). The germline V gene has CDR1 SEHNR and CDR2 FQNEAQ (reference sequence). This CDR3 is built from 14 residues. The CDR3: CVSSFLGPNTEAFF. The CDR3 bases are TGTGTCAGCAGCTTTTTGGGGCCAAACACTGAAGCTTTCTTT.

This clonotype was recorded at least ten times. The chain combines TRBV28 with TRBJ2-3; 11 bases agree with TRBD2. Unmatched junction bases numbered 14, after V lost 6 bases and J lost 0 bases. Germline V gene data show CDR1 as MDHEN and CDR2 as SYDVKM. The CDR3 has 19 amino acids. The chain's CDR3 is CASSLDVASGGYSTDTQYF. CDR3 coding DNA: TGTGCCAGCAGCCTTGACGTGGCTAGCGGGGGGTACAGCACAGATACGCAGTATTTT.

This clonotype was picked up many times. The chain uses TRBV20-1 and TRBJ2-1, with 10 bases aligning to TRBD2. From germline, CDR1 is DFQATT and CDR2 SNEGSKA (reference sequence). Trimming at V came to 0 bases and at J to 3 bases, leaving 11 bases not matched to a gene. The CDR3 totals 18 residues. The CDR3 nucleotides read TGCAGTGCTAGAGATCTGGGGCTAGCGGGAGCCCACTACAATGAGCAGTTCTTC. Translation: CSARDLGLAGAHYNEQFF.

The table lists this clonotype with many counts. The chain couples TRBV6-1 to TRBJ2-6, with unresolved D. The CDR3 is 15 amino acids. Germline V gives CDR1 MNHNS, CDR2 SASEGT. V lost 5 bases to trimming and J lost 4 bases, with 12 bases between them. The CDR3 nucleotides read TGTGCCAGCAGTCCGGGCTCGGCGGGGGCCAACGTCCTGACTTTC. Encoded protein: CASSPGSAGANVLTF.

V gene TRBV6-1 combines with J gene TRBJ2-3; D may match TRBD1 or TRBD2 (6 bases each). V was shortened by 4 bases and J by 6 bases, with 14 bases between the two germline ends. The CDR3 spans 14 residues. Germline V lookup: CDR1 MNHNS, CDR2 SASEGT. The CDR3 DNA reads as TGTGCCAGCAGTGGACAGGCGGAGGGGGATACGCAGTATTTT. Translation: CASSGQAEGDTQYF.

This clonotype was picked up many times. CDR3 protein: CASSQWRAAGASTDTQYF. CDR3 DNA sequence: TGTGCCAGCAGCCAATGGCGGGCAGCGGGGGCTAGCACAGATACGCAGTATTTT. The chain is built from TRBV11-2 and TRBJ2-3; 8 bases agree with TRBD2. The CDR3 is 18 residues long. Germline V gene sequence: CDR1 SGHAT, CDR2 FQNNGV. The junction had 13 bases not matched to a gene; V was cut back by 5 bases and J by 0 bases.

This clonotype has a count of ten or more. The chain employs TRBV15 and TRBJ2-5, with TRBD1 as a possible D gene (5 bases). CDR3 size: 13 residues. The V gene's germline CDR1 is LNHNV and CDR2 YYDKDF (reference sequence). V was clipped by 3 bases and J by 5 bases, with 10 bases between them. CDR3 residues: CATSSQGAETQYF. The DNA of the CDR3 is TGTGCCACCAGCAGTCAAGGGGCGGAGACCCAGTACTTC.

This clonotype was seen many times. This sequence joins TRBV20-1 and TRBJ1-3; the D is unclear. Germline CDR1 DFQATT, CDR2 SNEGSKA (reference sequence). There are 15 residues in the CDR3. V was clipped by 0 bases and J by 2 bases, with 11 bases between them. The CDR3 here is CSARDLRLPGNTIYF. CDR3 DNA sequence: TGCAGTGCTAGAGATTTGAGGTTACCTGGAAACACCATATATTTT.

The chain employs TRBV20-1 and TRBJ1-6; possibly TRBD1 for D (5 bases). Trimming removed 3 bases from V and 14 bases from J, with 20 bases in between. The germline V gene encodes CDR1 DFQATT and CDR2 SNEGSKA (reference sequence). This CDR3 is 14 amino acids long. The CDR3 sequence: CSASGGTPGETLHF. The DNA of the CDR3 is TGCAGTGCTAGTGGGGGAACCCCCGGAGAAACCCTCCACTTT.

The table lists this clonotype with many counts. The chain uses TRBV7-9 and TRBJ1-2; possibly TRBD1 for D (5 bases). The ends were cut back, 5 bases at V and 4 bases at J, with 11 bases in the middle. CDR1 SEHNR and CDR2 FQNEAQ come from the germline V gene (reference sequence). This CDR3 region has 13 residues. For the CDR3, the DNA is TGTGCCAGCAGCCTAGACGGGGGCTATGGCTACACCTTC. Amino acids: CASSLDGGYGYTF.

This clonotype was counted at least ten times. The J gene is TRBJ2-5, the V gene TRBV19, with D unresolved. Germline lookup yields CDR1 LNHDA and CDR2 SQIVND (reference sequence). The CDR3 is made up of 13 amino acids. Trimming stripped 3 bases from V and 2 bases from J, with 7 bases between. The DNA for the CDR3 is TGTGCCAGTAGTATTGTCAGTCAAGAGACCCAGTACTTC. As protein: CASSIVSQETQYF.

The genes are TRBV21-1 and TRBJ1-1; whether TRBD1, the table's D call, matches the DNA was not checked. TRBV21-1 is reported as a pseudogene. The length of the CDR3 is 15 residues. The DNA for the CDR3 is TGTGCCAGCAGCAAAGTTAACAGGGGGAACACTGAAGCTTTCTTT. This sequence encodes CASSKVNRGNTEAFF.

In its sample, this clonotype was seen many times. The V and J genes are TRBV18 and TRBJ2-1; 13 positions match TRBD2. Germline CDR1 reads KGHSH; CDR2 reads LQKENI. The J segment lost 7 bases and the V segment lost 3 bases, leaving 3 bases of the junction unmatched. This CDR3 region has 15 residues. The CDR3 DNA sequence: TGTGCCAGCTCACCCACTAGCGGGGGGGGGAATGAGCAGTTCTTC. Residues: CASSPTSGGGNEQFF. Full variable domain (missing parts from reference TRBV18 and TRBJ2-1): NAGVMQNPRHLVRRRGQEARLRCSPMKGHSHVYWYRQLPEEGLKFMVYLQKENIIDESGMPKERFSAEFPKEGPSILRIQQVVRGDSAAYFCASSPTSGGGNEQFFGPGTRLTVL.

This clonotype was observed many times. The rearrangement uses TRBV5-1 and TRBJ1-2; D not certain. V was shortened by 1 base and J by 2 bases, with 9 bases between the two germline ends. Germline CDR1 is SGHRS and CDR2 is YFSETQ. This CDR3 has 14 amino acids. The DNA of the CDR3 is TGCGCCAGCAGCTTGTCAGGCCCGAACTATGGCTACACCTTC. It codes for CASSLSGPNYGYTF.

This clonotype appeared many times. CDR3 residues: CSAQTSGKGFF. CDR3 bases: TGCAGTGCACAGACTAGCGGAAAGGGGTTCTTC. This chain uses TRBV20-1 with TRBJ2-1, with 9 bases lining up with TRBD2. Trimming took 6 bases from V and 15 from J; bases not matched to a gene: 9. CDR1 DFQATT and CDR2 SNEGSKA come from the germline V gene (reference sequence). The CDR3 spans 11 residues.

The chain employs TRBV11-2 and TRBJ2-1; 9 nucleotides agree with TRBD2. V shed 5 bases, J shed 7 bases, and the junction held 18 bases outside the gene matches. From germline, CDR1 is SGHAT and CDR2 FQNNGV. The CDR3 spans 18 residues. The CDR3 DNA sequence: TGTGCCAGCAGCGCACCGAGAGCCCTAGCGGGGAAGGGTAATGAGCAGTTCTTC. Its translation: CASSAPRALAGKGNEQFF.

This clonotype came up many times. The rearrangement links TRBV6-1 to TRBJ2-5; possible D gene TRBD2, 6 bases. CDR1 is MNHNS and CDR2 is SASEGT in the germline V gene. CDR3 size: 14 residues. V was clipped by 5 bases and J by 4 bases, with 14 bases between them. CDR3 in amino acids: CASSRRGMGETQYF. For the CDR3, the DNA is TGTGCCAGCAGTCGCCGGGGGATGGGAGAGACCCAGTACTTC.

This clonotype was picked up many times. The chain recombines TRBV4-1 with TRBJ2-7, with D unclear. The germline V and J ends were trimmed by 2 bases and 5 bases, with 16 bases remaining between them. The germline V gene has CDR1 MGHRA and CDR2 YSYEKL. The CDR3 has 15 residues. The CDR3 bases are TGCGCCAGCAGCCAAAGAGACTCGAAGAGCGACGAGCAGTACTTC. Translating gives CASSQRDSKSDEQYF.

This clonotype was detected many times. V is TRBV5-5 and J is TRBJ1-5; D unclear. CDR3 size: 17 residues. Trimming pared 4 bases from V and 3 bases from J, leaving 20 bases between. Germline V gives CDR1 SGHKS, CDR2 YYEKEE (reference sequence). CDR3 in amino acids: CASSLAPAVAYNQPQHF. The DNA of the CDR3 is TGTGCCAGCAGCCTCGCGCCCGCGGTCGCGTACAATCAGCCCCAGCATTTT.

The chain employs TRBV3-1 and TRBJ2-5; D may match TRBD1 or TRBD2 (6 bases each). The V end was cut by 1 base, the J end by 0 bases, with 15 bases between. Per the germline V gene, CDR1 is LGHDT and CDR2 is YNNKEL (reference sequence). This CDR3 has 17 residues. As DNA, the CDR3 is TGTGCCAGCAGCCAAGGATACGGGGGCCTCTACCAAGAGACCCAGTACTTC. It codes for CASSQGYGGLYQETQYF.